This T cell receptor beta chain was recorded in a study of T cells in Graves' hyperthyroidism and ophthalmopathy (dated by TCRdb to about 2019). Study-wide context: Peripheral blood samples were taken at the time of initial diagnosis, prior to any treatment. TCR V-J signatures able to tell the groups apart were searched for in a discovery cohort of some 100 patients, of whom more than 40 had Graves' ophthalmopathy and roughly 57 had stable Graves' hyperthyroidism. Prospective prediction of ophthalmopathy was tested in an independent validation cohort consisting of 18 to 20 hyperthyroidism patients and about 17 patients who later progressed to ophthalmopathy. The roughly 99 discovery patients were divided at random into training and test sets in a 7:3 ratio. In addition, the study compared T-cell repertoires in thyroid tissue and in blood from roughly six Graves' hyperthyroidism patients. After sampling, hyperthyroidism patients received methimazole starting at 30 mg daily, and ophthalmopathy patients received high-dose intravenous methylprednisolone. The paper describes TCR Vbeta CDR3 sequencing of roughly 130 peripheral blood samples, made up of under 50 ophthalmopathy patients, roughly 72 hyperthyroidism patients and approximately 17 progressor patients. General findings and caveats noted by the study authors: In validation, progression to ophthalmopathy was predicted by the model with 55% to 71% sensitivity and 72% to 80% specificity, a median of around 5.9 months before onset. Most expanded thyroid clonotypes (frequency above 0.001) were also detected in blood, suggesting blood repertoires may reflect thyroid immune responses. In cross-validation, a model built on a 13 V-J signature told ophthalmopathy apart from stable hyperthyroidism with approximately 90% sensitivity and about 81% specificity, and in testing the same model reached 80%/75%. No statistical method was used to fix the sample size in advance, and group allocation was not hidden from the investigators.

Ophthalmopathy patients had moderately to severely active disease, with a Clinical Activity Score of 3 or more, a NOSPECS grade of 4 or more, and a disease duration of less than 3 months. Exclusion was applied to patients with uncontrolled infections, other autoimmune diseases, pregnancy or lactation. Clinical symptoms, serum thyroxine and TRAb, thyroid ultrasound, and orbital computed tomography formed the basis for the diagnoses. PBMCs were separated from 10 ml of fresh peripheral blood using Ficoll-Paque density gradient centrifugation. Trizol reagent was used to extract total RNA, and RNA quality was then checked on an Agilent 2100 Bioanalyzer. Amplification of TCR beta CDR3 regions was carried out from RNA transcripts. For the first round of RT-PCR on the TCR CDR3, the HTBI primer set was used together with the Qiagen OneStep RT-PCR kit. A second multiplex PCR round built the libraries, followed by size selection and purification. Sequencing of the libraries was done on an Illumina HiSeq2000 using paired-end 100 bp reads. As for how the authors treated the data: SOAPnuke was used to process the raw data, removing reads that contained adapters or uncalled bases, had a mean Phred below 15, or lacked an exact match to the constant primer or identifier. COPE v1.2.5 was used to merge the high-quality paired reads, and each unique nucleotide sequence was defined as a clonotype. MiTCR v1.1 was used to align clonotypes to the IMGT TRBV, TRBD and TRBJ reference segments. The analysis was restricted to V-J combinations with a frequency above 0.0001, which together covered around 99% of the repertoires. A TCS score was defined as the ratio between F50 (clonal expansion) and ExV (chaos), using BLOSUM62-based TCRdist between CDR3 peptides within each V-J. Welch's t-statistics and random forest reduced several hundred V-J features to 10 to 15, which were used in a naive Bayes classifier (R e1071). The similarity between thyroid and blood repertoires was quantified using the Morisita-Horn index. Clones were called with MiXCR by TCRdb after fastp trimmed the public reads at Q25, and only in-frame beta chains were retained. Every CDR3 protein is listed once, alongside the most common genes and DNA of its rows. These V and J calls derive from TCRdb rather than the authors' analysis. This sample holds approximately 600,000 distinct CDR3 sequences; about 14% were observed only once. The ten largest clones represent about 4.5% of the sample.

This clonotype occurred many times. Which antigen it targets is not known. Per-nucleotide qualities are absent, and no much larger clonotype sits a single base away. Unmatched junction bases come to 2, with V trimmed by 6 bases and J by 4 bases. CDR3 length: 12 amino acids, cysteine to phenylalanine. Just the 36-base CDR3 DNA is kept, in frame starting at base 1. For CDR1 and CDR2, the germline V gene (reference sequence) lists DFQATT and SNEGSKA. The chain uses TRBV20-1 and TRBJ1-1, with 10 middle bases fitting TRBD1. Specimen: blood. This TCR came from a woman in her forties with Graves' ophthalmopathy. The nucleotide sequence reads TGCAGTGCCGACAGGGGGCTCACTGAAGCTTTCTTT. Translated, this is CSADRGLTEAFF.